This TCR beta chain was sequenced during a study of shared clonotypes between healthy human individuals. The CDR3 extends over 13 amino acids. The germline V gene has CDR1 SGHTA and CDR2 FQGNSA. V was cut by 2 bases and J by 4 bases, with 9 bases left in between. Measured with immunoSEQ multiplex PCR; TCRdb has only the in-frame clones, and not every one. The table lists more than 2,000,000 clones, 80% to 95% of them singletons. The source is a young man in good health. Some clones in this sample may be carry-over from other donors' samples. What was sequenced was naive CD4+ T cells from PBMCs. This sample's subset: CD45RA+ positively selected. The gene calls are TRBV7-2 and TRBJ2-7; no firm D call. The chain's CDR3 is CASSLFGVYEQYF. The CDR3 DNA follows: TGTGCCAGCAGCTTATTTGGGGTTTACGAGCAGTACTTC.